Presented here are 30 T cell receptor beta chains from one specimen sequenced in a study of early T cells in non-severe SARS-CoV-2 infection. TCRdb reanalysed the 5' RACE reads using MiXCR and keeps one entry per CDR3 protein. Among 65,000 to 85,000 distinct CDR3 sequences listed, around a sixth were seen once. The sample consisted of whole blood. The receptors originated from an adult who was a healthcare worker with PCR-confirmed SARS-CoV-2 infection or an uninfected control (not recorded which).

This clonotype occurred many times. The gene calls are TRBV7-9 and TRBJ2-2, with no clear D. V lost 2 bases, J lost 6 bases, and 13 bases lay in between. The CDR3 contains 15 residues. Germline V gene data show CDR1 as SEHNR and CDR2 as FQNEAQ (reference sequence). CDR3 in DNA: TGTGCCAGCAGCTTAACCTCGACCCCTCCCGGGGAGCTGTTTTTT. Amino acid sequence: CASSLTSTPPGELFF. The full variable domain, completed using reference TRBV7-9 and TRBJ2-2, is DTGVSQNPRHKITKRGQNVTFRCDPISEHNRLYWYRQTLGQGPEFLTYFQNEAQLEKSRLLSDRFSAERPKGSFSTLEIQRTEQGDSAMYLCASSLTSTPPGELFFGEGSRLTVL.

At least ten counts were recorded for this clonotype. This sequence joins TRBV27 and TRBJ2-3; weak D call: TRBD1 (7 bases). V lost 8 bases, J lost 6 bases, and 21 bases lay in between. The CDR3 is 15 residues long. Germline CDR1 MNHEY, CDR2 SMNVEV (reference sequence). CDR3 residues: CASSRSQGGTDTQYF. The CDR3 bases are TGTGCCAGCTCAAGAAGCCAGGGGGGTACTGATACGCAGTATTTT.

Notes on this clonotype: This may be a read error: a much more frequent sequence differs by one nucleotide. The rearrangement joins TRBV6-2 or TRBV6-3 to TRBJ1-4, with D unresolved. CDR1 is MNHEY, CDR2 SVGEGT, per germline. The CDR3 contains 12 residues. The CDR3 loop is CASTDLNENLFF. CDR3 nucleotides: TGTGCCAGCACCGACCTTAATGAAAACCTGTTTTTT.

J is TRBJ1-4 and V is TRBV7-9, with D perhaps matching TRBD1 (6 bases). Germline loops: CDR1 SEHNR, CDR2 FQNEAQ (reference sequence). V gave up 4 bases and J gave up 5 bases, with 17 bases separating them. The CDR3 loop spans 16 amino acids. Here the CDR3 reads CASSSNTDRPNEKLFF. The DNA of the CDR3 is TGTGCCAGCAGCTCGAATACCGACAGGCCCAATGAAAAACTGTTTTTT.

The chain employs TRBV20-1 and TRBJ1-1, with 7 bases aligning to TRBD1. V lost 5 bases and J lost 0; bases outside the gene matches: 6. Germline V gene data show CDR1 as DFQATT and CDR2 as SNEGSKA (reference sequence). This CDR3 is built from 14 residues. The CDR3 DNA reads TGCAGTGCTCCCGGACAGGCCCTGAACACTGAAGCTTTCTTT. This sequence encodes CSAPGQALNTEAFF.

This clonotype was observed once. The chain joins TRBV9 to TRBJ2-7; perhaps TRBD2 as D (6 bases). From germline, CDR1 is SGDLS and CDR2 YYNGEE. The CDR3 covers 15 residues. Trimming cost V 0 bases and J 0 bases, with 10 bases left between them. The CDR3 DNA reads as TGTGCCAGCAGCGTAGGAGGCGGGAACTCCTACGAGCAGTACTTC. This codes for CASSVGGGNSYEQYF.

V usage is TRBV5-1 and J usage is TRBJ1-1; no firm D call. This CDR3 comprises 14 residues. Germline loops: CDR1 SGHRS, CDR2 YFSETQ. Trimming removed 1 base from V and 0 bases from J, with 7 bases in between. The CDR3: CASSLMSVNTEAFF. The CDR3 DNA follows: TGCGCCAGCAGCTTGATGTCAGTGAACACTGAAGCTTTCTTT. Full variable domain (remainder filled in from reference TRBV5-1 and TRBJ1-1): KAGVTQTPRYLIKTRGQQVTLSCSPISGHRSVSWYQQTPGQGLQFLFEYFSETQRNKGNFPGRFSGRQFSNSRSEMNVSTLELGDSALYLCASSLMSVNTEAFFGQGTRLTVV.

The chain combines TRBV6-6 with TRBJ2-1, with 10 nucleotides matching TRBD2. The CDR3 covers 15 residues. The V gene's germline CDR1 is MNHNY and CDR2 SVGAGI (reference sequence). With 6 bases clipped from V and 4 bases from J, the junction kept 6 bases outside the gene matches. The CDR3 DNA sequence: TGTGCCAGCAGGACGATAGCGGGGGGTTACAATGAGCAGTTCTTC. Its protein product is CASRTIAGGYNEQFF.

This clonotype was detected ten times or more. V is TRBV6-1 and J is TRBJ1-1; possible D gene TRBD1, 6 bases. The V and J ends lost 5 bases and 3 bases respectively, with 10 bases between them. Germline V gene lookup returns CDR1 MNHNS and CDR2 SASEGT. This CDR3 spans 13 amino acids. The CDR3 bases are TGTGCCAGCAGTATTCAGGGGTACACTGAAGCTTTCTTT. Translation: CASSIQGYTEAFF.

This clonotype occurred many times. One end of the junction varies from germline; a read error may be responsible. The chain links TRBV15 to TRBJ2-3, with D unclear. Germline CDR1 is LNHNV and CDR2 is YYDKDF (reference sequence). This CDR3 has 14 amino acids. The CDR3 DNA reads TGTGCCACCAGCGCAGGCAACCTACGGGCCCCACACCCCTTT. This codes for CATSAGNLRAPHPF. Supplemented by reference TRBV15 and TRBJ2-3, the full variable domain reads DAMVIQNPRYQVTQFGKPVTLSCSQTLNHNVMYWYQQKSSQAPKLLFHYYDKDFNNEADTPDNFQSRRPNTSFCFLDIRSPGLGDTAMYLCATSAGNLRAPHPFGPGTRLTVL.

This clonotype has only a few counts. V usage is TRBV25-1 and J usage is TRBJ2-7, with unresolved D. This CDR3 region has 11 residues. Germline V gene sequence: CDR1 MGHDK, CDR2 SYGVNS. The germline V and J ends were trimmed by 6 bases and 4 bases, with 7 bases remaining between them. The CDR3 DNA reads TGTGCCAGCAGGGACCTGTACGAGCAGTACTTC. Translation gives CASRDLYEQYF.

The table lists this clonotype with a few counts. The rearrangement links TRBV11-2 to TRBJ2-7; 10 bases fit TRBD2. V dropped 0 bases and J dropped 4; count of bases not matched to a gene: 0. Germline lookup yields CDR1 SGHAT and CDR2 FQNNGV. CDR3 length: 14 amino acids. The CDR3 coding sequence is TGTGCCAGCAGCTTAGAAGCGGGGGGGTACGAGCAGTACTTC. This sequence encodes CASSLEAGGYEQYF.

The chain has TRBV7-2 and TRBJ1-1; D is unresolved. Germline CDR1 reads SGHTA; CDR2 reads FQGNSA. This CDR3 spans 15 amino acids. V was cut by 2 bases and J by 1 base, with 11 bases left in between. CDR3 coding DNA: TGTGCCAGCAGCTTAACGGAACAGACGAACACTGAAGCTTTCTTT. It is translated as CASSLTEQTNTEAFF.

By share, this clonotype counts as medium-sized. J is TRBJ2-4 and V is TRBV4-2; no clear D gene. The CDR3 loop spans 14 amino acids. Deletions cut 1 base from V and 0 bases from J, with 4 bases between. CDR1 is LGHNA, CDR2 YNFKEQ, per germline. The CDR3 sequence is CASSQGLAKNIQYF. The CDR3 nucleotides read TGTGCCAGCAGCCAAGGACTAGCCAAAAACATTCAGTACTTC.

This clonotype came up a few times. This chain connects TRBV5-8 to TRBJ2-7; 7 bases line up with TRBD2. The germline CDR1 and CDR2 sequences are SGHTS and YDEGEE. V gave up 2 bases and J gave up 2 bases; unmatched junction bases: 7. CDR3 size: 15 residues. Written as DNA, the CDR3 is TGTGCCAGCAGCTTAGGGACTACCACTACCTACGAGCAGTACTTC. Translated: CASSLGTTTTYEQYF. Drawing the rest from reference TRBV5-8 and TRBJ2-7, the complete variable domain is EAGVTQSPTHLIKTRGQQATLRCSPISGHTSVYWYQQALGLGLQFLLWYDEGEERNRGNFPPRFSGRQFPNYSSELNVNALELEDSALYLCASSLGTTTTYEQYFGPGTRLTVT.

The chain is built from TRBV7-6 and TRBJ2-3; D might be TRBD2 (6 bases). Germline V CDR1 and CDR2: SGHVS, FNYEAQ. Trimming removed 2 bases at V and 6 bases at J, with 18 bases between. CDR3 size: 16 residues. The CDR3 reads CASSLRGIGGIDTQYF. DNA for the CDR3: TGTGCCAGCAGCTTACGCGGGATCGGGGGAATTGATACGCAGTATTTT.

This chain connects TRBV7-8 to TRBJ1-1; D ambiguous. The CDR3 sequence is 13 residues long. Germline CDR1 and CDR2: SGHVS and FQNEAQ. Trimming cost V 5 bases and J 0 bases, with 7 bases left between them. CDR3 region: CASSVDLNTEAFF. The CDR3 DNA reads TGTGCCAGCAGCGTAGACTTGAACACTGAAGCTTTCTTT.

This clonotype was counted ten times or more. V and J are TRBV20-1 and TRBJ1-1, with D possibly TRBD1 on 5 matching bases. The germline V and J ends were trimmed by 5 bases and 1 base, with 14 bases remaining between them. The CDR3 is 14 amino acids. CDR1 and CDR2 from the germline V gene are DFQATT and SNEGSKA (reference sequence). The CDR3 nucleotides are TGCAGTGCTCTTCGGGGGGAGACGAACACTGAAGCTTTCTTT. Its translation is CSALRGETNTEAFF.

This chain connects TRBV3-1 to TRBJ2-7, with D maybe TRBD1 (6 bases). The V end lost 1 base, the J end lost 0 bases, and 7 bases lay between the germline ends. There are 14 residues in the CDR3. Germline loops: CDR1 LGHDT, CDR2 YNNKEL (reference sequence). The CDR3 nucleotides read TGTGCCAGCAGCCAAGCCAGGGGCTCCTACGAGCAGTACTTC. It encodes CASSQARGSYEQYF.

This sequence joins TRBV7-9 and TRBJ2-7, with a tentative D call TRBD2 (6 bases). The length of the CDR3 is 16 residues. Germline-derived CDR1 and CDR2 are SEHNR and FQNEAQ (reference sequence). Trimming removed 5 bases from V and 0 bases from J, with 17 bases in between. CDR3 DNA: TGTGCCAGCAGCCCTTCATTAGCGGAAAGCTCCTACGAGCAGTACTTC. Its protein is CASSPSLAESSYEQYF.

Many counts were recorded for this clonotype. The chain uses TRBV7-8 and TRBJ1-1, with a weak D call TRBD1 (5 bases). V shed 8 bases and J shed 0 bases, with 16 bases lying between them. Germline assignment: CDR1 SGHVS and CDR2 FQNEAQ. This CDR3 region has 15 residues. CDR3 nucleotides: TGTGCCAGCGGGGGGGTGGCAGGGATGAACACTGAAGCTTTCTTT. It is translated as CASGGVAGMNTEAFF.

V gene TRBV7-2 combines with J gene TRBJ1-1; D is unresolved. The germline gives CDR1 SGHTA, CDR2 FQGNSA. The CDR3 has 12 residues. V lost 4 bases to trimming and J lost 5 bases, with 8 bases between them. CDR3 DNA sequence: TGTGCCAGCAGCTCCAGTGGGACTGAAGCTTTCTTT. It is translated as CASSSSGTEAFF.

The J gene is TRBJ2-5, the V gene TRBV7-9; tentatively, D is TRBD2 (5 bases). Trimming took 5 bases from V and 3 from J, leaving 16 bases between them. Germline lookup yields CDR1 SEHNR and CDR2 FQNEAQ (reference sequence). The CDR3 loop spans 15 amino acids. CDR3 loop: CASSDGLPAKETQYF. The DNA of the CDR3 is TGTGCCAGCAGCGACGGACTCCCGGCGAAAGAGACCCAGTACTTC.

V gene TRBV20-1 combines with J gene TRBJ2-3; 9 positions agree with TRBD2. The length of the CDR3 is 18 residues. Germline lookup yields CDR1 DFQATT and CDR2 SNEGSKA (reference sequence). The J segment lost 0 bases and the V segment lost 3 bases, leaving 13 bases of the junction unmatched. CDR3 amino acids: CSASVVAGASPSTDTQYF. DNA of the CDR3: TGCAGTGCTAGTGTAGTAGCGGGAGCCTCTCCTAGCACAGATACGCAGTATTTT.

There are a few counts of this clonotype. The CDR3 sequence is CASSQTGELFF. Written as DNA, the CDR3 is TGTGCCAGCAGTCAGACCGGGGAGCTGTTTTTT. The rearrangement links TRBV3-1 to TRBJ2-2; D remains ambiguous. Trimming took off 6 bases at V and 5 bases at J, with 4 bases between the two ends. This CDR3 is built from 11 residues. Looked up from germline, CDR1 is LGHDT and CDR2 is YNNKEL (reference sequence).

The V and J genes are TRBV4-1 and TRBJ1-6, with TRBD1 matching over 8 bases. V lost 0 bases and J lost 9; bases outside the gene matches: 13. Germline CDR1 and CDR2: MGHRA and YSYEKL. The CDR3 spans 18 residues. In DNA, the CDR3 is TGCGCCAGCAGCCAAGATGGGGGACAGGTAGATGGGATTTCACCCCTCCACTTT. Its translation: CASSQDGGQVDGISPLHF.

The genes are TRBV12-3 or TRBV12-4 and TRBJ2-7; the D is unclear. Trimming cost V 3 bases and J 4 bases, with 10 bases left between them. CDR3 length: 13 amino acids. The CDR3 spells CASSFDRAYEQYF. The CDR3 DNA is TGTGCCAGCAGTTTTGACCGAGCTTACGAGCAGTACTTC.

This clonotype came up a few times. This chain joins TRBV29-1 and TRBJ1-2; 7 bases line up with TRBD1. Germline assignment: CDR1 SQVTM and CDR2 ANQGSEA. The CDR3 length is 13 residues. With V trimmed by 4 bases and J by 2 bases, 4 bases remained unmatched. The CDR3 DNA follows: TGCAGCGTTGTTGAGGGGGCAAACTATGGCTACACCTTC. Protein sequence: CSVVEGANYGYTF.

This clonotype turned up a few times. The V and J genes are TRBV30 and TRBJ2-5, with D unresolved. Trimming stripped 1 base from V and 5 bases from J, with 14 bases between. This CDR3 spans 14 amino acids. Germline CDR1 and CDR2: GTSNPN and SVGIG (reference sequence). CDR3 DNA sequence: TGTGCCTGGAGTGAGACCACTCTCGCGGAGACCCAGTACTTC. Translation: CAWSETTLAETQYF.

The table lists this clonotype with many counts. This sequence joins TRBV7-6 and TRBJ2-7, with a possible D match to TRBD2 (6 bases). Per germline, CDR1 SGHVS and CDR2 FNYEAQ. The V and J ends lost 5 bases and 4 bases respectively, with 18 bases between them. The CDR3 runs to 15 residues. CDR3 amino acids: CASSLREGGRYEQYF. In DNA, the CDR3 is TGTGCCAGCAGCCTTCGGGAAGGAGGGAGGTACGAGCAGTACTTC. The full variable domain, in which reference TRBV7-6 and TRBJ2-7 provide the parts outside the CDR3, is GAGVSQSPRYKVTKRGQDVALRCDPISGHVSLYWYRQALGQGPEFLTYFNYEAQQDKSGLPNDRFSAERPEGSISTLTIQRTEQRDSAMYRCASSLREGGRYEQYFGPGTRLTVT.